These 10 T cell receptor beta chains originate from one sample sequenced in a study of blood T cell repertoires in COVID-19. Method: immunoSEQ multiplex PCR; TCRdb's copy keeps in-frame clones and lacks some. Of 80,000 to 95,000 clones listed, about 85% were seen once; the top ten hold approximately 23%. Sequencing used peripheral blood. Receptor source: an elderly man with active or convalescent COVID-19.

The chain has TRBV6-5 and TRBJ1-1; a possible D gene is TRBD1 (6 bases). Between the trimmed V and J ends, which lost 4 bases and 4 bases, there was a span of 10 bases. CDR1 is MNHEY, CDR2 SVGAGI, per germline. The CDR3 is 13 residues long. CDR3 residues: CASSFGRGTEAFF. The CDR3 region has the DNA TGTGCCAGCAGTTTTGGCAGGGGCACTGAAGCTTTCTTT.

J is TRBJ1-5 and V is TRBV11-2, with a possible D match to TRBD1 (5 bases). V lost 1 base and J 7 bases, leaving 11 bases between the germline ends. This CDR3 has 14 residues. From germline, CDR1 is SGHAT and CDR2 FQNNGV. The CDR3 protein is CASSLGAGEQPQHF. The CDR3, as DNA: TGTGCCAGCAGCTTAGGTGCGGGGGAACAGCCCCAGCATTTT.

The chain couples TRBV4-1 to TRBJ2-3, with a weak D call TRBD2 (6 bases). The V end was cut by 0 bases, the J end by 8 bases, with 15 bases between. The CDR3 loop spans 15 amino acids. In germline, CDR1 is MGHRA, CDR2 YSYEKL. In DNA, the CDR3 is TGCGCCAGCAGCCAAGATCTCGGCGGAGCGGGTACGCAGTATTTT. Translated, it gives CASSQDLGGAGTQYF.

Only a few counts were recorded for this clone. The V call is TRBV14, the J call TRBJ1-1, with unresolved D. Trimming left V 7 bases short and J 7 bases short, with 16 bases between. Germline V gene lookup returns CDR1 SGHDN and CDR2 FVKESK. CDR3 size: 13 residues. The CDR3 here is CASNQIPGGEAFF. CDR3 bases: TGTGCCAGCAACCAGATCCCCGGCGGTGAAGCTTTCTTT.

The CDR3, as DNA: TGTGCCAGCAGCGTCGCGGGGGGTACTGAGCAGTTCTTC. Its protein is CASSVAGGTEQFF. This sequence joins TRBV11-2 and TRBJ2-1; TRBD2 aligns across 8 bases. V lost 5 bases, J lost 9 bases, and 6 bases stayed unmatched. Germline CDR1 reads SGHAT; CDR2 reads FQNNGV. This CDR3 region has 13 residues.

This chain connects TRBV3-1 (or the pseudogene TRBV3-2) to TRBJ2-7, with D perhaps matching TRBD2 (6 bases). V lost 4 bases, J lost 3 bases, and 13 bases lay in between. This CDR3 comprises 14 residues. Germline V gene data show CDR1 as LGHDT and CDR2 as YNNKEL (reference sequence). The CDR3 nucleotides read TGTGCCAGCAGCCTGGTGGGGAGGATCTACGAGCAGTACTTC. Translated: CASSLVGRIYEQYF.

V is TRBV9 and J is TRBJ2-1, with D possibly matching TRBD2 (5 bases). The CDR3 extends over 19 amino acids. The V and J ends lost 3 bases and 0 bases respectively, with 22 bases between them. Per germline, CDR1 SGDLS and CDR2 YYNGEE. CDR3 loop: CASSARGIPEKGSYNEQFF. The CDR3 nucleotides read TGTGCCAGCAGCGCGCGAGGGATTCCCGAAAAGGGCTCCTACAATGAGCAGTTCTTC.

V gene TRBV2 combines with J gene TRBJ2-1, with TRBD2 matching 9 bases. CDR1 SNHLY and CDR2 FYNNEI come from the germline V gene. The CDR3 loop spans 15 amino acids. V dropped 6 bases and J dropped 9; count of bases not matched to a gene: 12. CDR3 DNA sequence: TGTGCCAGCAGGCAGTTGGCGGGGGGGATGGGTGAGCAGTTCTTC. This translates into CASRQLAGGMGEQFF.

This clone was seen once. V and J are TRBV11-3 and TRBJ2-5, with 12 positions matching TRBD2. The J segment lost 0 bases and the V segment lost 5 bases, leaving 1 base of the junction unmatched. The CDR3 is 15 residues long. Germline V lookup: CDR1 SGHNT, CDR2 YENEEA. The CDR3 nucleotides read TGTGCCAGCAGCCGACTAGCGGGGGACCAAGAGACCCAGTACTTC. Residues: CASSRLAGDQETQYF.

V is TRBV29-1 and J is TRBJ2-5, with 16 bases lining up with TRBD2. Germline V gives CDR1 SQVTM, CDR2 ANQGSEA. The V segment lost 7 bases and the J segment 4 bases; nucleotides outside the gene matches: 6. The CDR3 runs to 15 residues. The CDR3: CSGSGTSGGAETQYF. The CDR3 DNA reads as TGCAGCGGATCCGGGACTAGCGGGGGGGCAGAGACCCAGTACTTC.